This T cell receptor (beta chain) originates from a study of blood T cells in healthy people across ages. Overall study: Per two T cells, about one barcoded beta molecule was captured through template switching. Study-wide results and limits: Researchers deemed the diversity estimates from one million T cells underestimates.

Aged about 6 to 100, donors were systemically healthy Caucasians from Russia. Germline assignment: CDR1 LGHNA and CDR2 YSLEER. There are 14 residues in the CDR3. The V and J ends lost 11 bases and 2 bases respectively, with 17 bases between them. This clonotype was detected many times. Its target is not known. Through a sample-barcoded 5' primer and a J-beta primer mix, a second PCR was run for 7 to 11 cycles. TCRdb re-analysed the 5' RACE reads in MiXCR, keeping a single row per CDR3 protein. This table has around 1.1 million distinct CDR3 sequences, around two fifths appearing once. Sequencing was carried out using blood. The genes are TRBV4-3 and TRBJ2-3, with D perhaps TRBD1 or TRBD2 (6 bases each). The sequence derives from a man aged 18 to 35 in good health. CDR3 sequence (DNA): TGCGCCGGACCGCGGGACAAACTCACAGATACGCAGTATTTT. Its protein is CAGPRDKLTDTQYF.